This T cell receptor (beta chain) was recorded in a study of T cell responses to AZD1222 COVID-19 vaccine. Findings and limits, study-wide: AZD1222 recipients seropositive at baseline numbered only five to seven. Spike regions recognized by vaccine-associated CD4 TCRs spanned the protein, led by 160-218 and 743-854. Clonal diversity may have been underestimated in mostly white British donors.

Sequencing was performed with immunoSEQ multiplex PCR; in TCRdb, only in-frame clones are kept and a portion is missing. The profile covers about 81,000 clones, with approximately 90% appearing a single time and roughly 8% taken by the ten largest. CDR3 length equals 15 residues. With V trimmed by 3 bases and J by 4 bases, 5 bases remained unmatched. Germline values: CDR1 LNHDA, CDR2 SQIVND (reference sequence). Details on this clone: The antigen remains undetermined.

The receptor was derived from an adult who received the AZD1222 COVID-19 vaccine. This chain connects TRBV19 to TRBJ2-1, with 8 nucleotides matching TRBD2. This sample comprised peripheral blood, obtained 28 days after the second AZD1222 dose. The CDR3 region is CASSMGTRGYNEQFF. CDR3 DNA sequence: TGTGCCAGTAGTATGGGGACTAGGGGGTACAATGAGCAGTTCTTC.